Following are 5 T cell receptor beta chains from one sample sequenced in a study of glioma-infiltrating T cells (dated by TCRdb to about 2016). The instrument given in TCRdb is Illumina MiSeq. The iRepertoire nested amplicon-rescue multiplex PCR (arm-PCR) platform was used to amplify TCR alpha and beta CDR3 regions from RNA. In TCRdb, the public reads were trimmed at Q25 with fastp and aligned with MiXCR, with productive beta chains retained. When rows share a CDR3 protein, they turn into one entry using the most common DNA and genes. The sample includes some 40,000 distinct CDR3 sequences, with under 25% observed a single time. In total, the top ten clones hold almost 6.5% of the sample. The specimen was glioma tissue, nonneoplastic brain tissue, or PBMCs (not recorded which). Every receptor here comes from a human donor with low-grade glioma or glioblastoma, undergoing nonglioma brain surgery, or in good health (not recorded which).

The chain uses TRBV12-3 or TRBV12-4 and TRBJ1-1; D not resolved. Trimming removed 8 bases from V and 0 bases from J, with 19 bases in between. The CDR3 contains 16 residues. The CDR3 protein is CASRQAQQPLNTEAFF. CDR3 nucleotide sequence: TGTGCCAGCCGCCAAGCCCAACAGCCCCTGAACACTGAAGCTTTCTTT.

This clonotype was found many times. The chain combines TRBV19 with TRBJ1-4; D is perhaps TRBD1 (5 bases). The CDR3 consists of 15 residues. Germline CDR1 is LNHDA and CDR2 is SQIVND (reference sequence). V lost 7 bases and J lost 3, with 15 bases in between. This CDR3 reads CASNPLGGANEKLFF. The CDR3 DNA reads as TGTGCCAGTAACCCTCTTGGGGGAGCTAATGAAAAACTGTTTTTT. Full variable domain (remainder filled in from reference TRBV19 and TRBJ1-4): DGGITQSPKYLFRKEGQNVTLSCEQNLNHDAMYWYRQDPGQGLRLIYYSQIVNDFQKGDIAEGYSVSREKKESFPLTVTSAQKNPTAFYLCASNPLGGANEKLFFGSGTQLSVL.

This clonotype was detected many times. V usage is TRBV7-2 and J usage is TRBJ1-5; no reliable D call. Germline CDR1 SGHTA, CDR2 FQGNSA. CDR3 length: 15 residues. V lost 1 base to trimming and J lost 0 bases, with 7 bases between them. The CDR3 region has the DNA TGTGCCAGCAGCTTAGTTGGGGATAGCAATCAGCCCCAGCATTTT. Encoded protein: CASSLVGDSNQPQHF.

In its sample, this clonotype was seen many times. This rearrangement joins TRBV7-9 to TRBJ1-4, with a weak D call TRBD1 (6 bases). The germline V and J ends were trimmed by 5 bases and 8 bases, with 18 bases remaining between them. The CDR3 consists of 15 residues. Germline V gene lookup returns CDR1 SEHNR and CDR2 FQNEAQ (reference sequence). CDR3 sequence reads: CASSPTMGAGEKLFF. CDR3 nucleotide sequence: TGTGCCAGCAGCCCAACTATGGGGGCGGGCGAAAAACTGTTTTTT.

This clonotype was recorded at least ten times. V gene TRBV7-3 combines with J gene TRBJ1-6; D might be TRBD1 (6 bases). V was pared by 6 bases and J by 8 bases, with 14 bases between. The CDR3 runs to 14 residues. The germline V gene encodes CDR1 SGHTA and CDR2 FQGTGA. This CDR3 is CASSQTGSDSPLHF. In nucleotides, the CDR3 is TGTGCCAGCAGTCAAACAGGGTCTGATTCACCCCTCCACTTT.